This record looks at one T cell receptor beta chain sequence and its context. The entry originates in a study of cytomegalovirus exposure and HLA in healthy donors. The CDR3 totals 14 residues. In germline, CDR1 is LNHDA, CDR2 SQIVND (reference sequence). V lost 6 bases, J lost 4 bases, and 12 bases lay in between. The PCR was carried out with 60 Vbeta primers and 13 Jbeta primers. Clones were sequenced by immunoSEQ multiplex PCR, and TCRdb holds only the in-frame ones, with some missing. The sample lists 100,000 to 150,000 clones, less than 80% occurring once. The V gene is TRBV19, the J gene TRBJ1-4, with a tentative D call TRBD1 (5 bases). Material for sequencing was PBMCs. This clonotype was sampled from a man in his thirties or forties in good health and CMV-seronegative. The CDR3 DNA sequence: TGTGCCAGTAGCTTAACGGGACTTAATGAAAAACTGTTTTTT. Translating gives CASSLTGLNEKLFF.